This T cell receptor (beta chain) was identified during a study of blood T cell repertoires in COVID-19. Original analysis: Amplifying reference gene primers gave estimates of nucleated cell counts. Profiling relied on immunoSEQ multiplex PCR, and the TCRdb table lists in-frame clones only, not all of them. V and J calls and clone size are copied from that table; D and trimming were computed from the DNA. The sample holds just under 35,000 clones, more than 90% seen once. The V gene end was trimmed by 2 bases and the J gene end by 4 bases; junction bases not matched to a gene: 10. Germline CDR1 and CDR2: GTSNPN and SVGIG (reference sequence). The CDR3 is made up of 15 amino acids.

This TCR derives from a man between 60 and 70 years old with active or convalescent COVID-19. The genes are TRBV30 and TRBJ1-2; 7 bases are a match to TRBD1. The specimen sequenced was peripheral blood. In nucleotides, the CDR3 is TGTGCCTGGAGTAAAAGCTCAGGGGGTGGCTATGGCTACACCTTC. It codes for CAWSKSSGGGYGYTF.